These T cell receptor beta chains were read from a single sample in a study of blood T cells in healthy people across ages. MiXCR, applied by TCRdb to the 5' RACE reads, yields one record per CDR3 protein. The repertoire holds 600,000 to 800,000 distinct CDR3 sequences, with roughly 21% as singletons. Sample: blood. The receptors come from a man between 65 and 79 years old in good health. Each CDR3 is given with its conserved first and last residue. The D gene is left open where the match is weak. Size tells how often a clone was seen (once, few, many) or the class of an expanded clone, and some rows leave it out.

TRBD2	-	TRBV5-1	TRBJ2-7	TGCGCCAGCAGCTTGAGGTCTGCGGGAGGCGCCTCCTACGAGCAGTACTTC	CASSLRSAGGASYEQYF
-	few	TRBV5-5	TRBJ2-7	TGTGCCGGCAGTTGGCGGGGCGGCGAGCAGTACTTC	CAGSWRGGEQYF
TRBD2	-	TRBV12-3/TRBV12-4	TRBJ2-5	TGTGCCAGCAGTTCCCTGACTAGCGGGATAGGGGAGACCCAGTGCTTC	CASSSLTSGIGETQCF
-	-	TRBV20-1	TRBJ2-7	TGCAGTGCTAGTAGCCTTACGGGTCCCGAGCAGTACTTC	CSASSLTGPEQYF
-	-	TRBV19	TRBJ1-5	TGTGCCAGTACCACGACAGATGGCAATCAGCCCCAGCATTTT	CASTTTDGNQPQHF
-	few	TRBV11-2	TRBJ1-1	TGTGCCAGCAGCCCGAGGACAGTGAACACTGAAGCTTTCTTT	CASSPRTVNTEAFF
-	-	TRBV20-1	TRBJ2-1	TGCAGTGCTAGAGATCCCGGGAAGAGCTCCTACAATGAGCAGTTCTTC	CSARDPGKSSYNEQFF
-	-	TRBV6-5	TRBJ2-2	TGTGCCAGCAGTTATGGACTTTCGGTGGGGGAGCTGTTTTTT	CASSYGLSVGELFF
TRBD2	few	TRBV5-4	TRBJ2-1	TGTGCCAGCAGCTTGGCCCCGTTATTAGCGGGAGGCAACAATGAGCAGTTCTTC	CASSLAPLLAGGNNEQFF
TRBD1	few	TRBV20-1	TRBJ1-6	TGCAGTGCTAGTTACAGGGGCCCACGGATTTCACCCCTCCACTTT	CSASYRGPRISPLHF
-	few	TRBV6-1	TRBJ1-1	TGTGCCAGCAGTGTCCGGCGGACCATGAACACTGAAGCTTTCTTT	CASSVRRTMNTEAFF
-	-	TRBV29-1	TRBJ2-7	TGCAGCGTTTCAGCGAGCTCCTACGAGCAGTACTTC	CSVSASSYEQYF
TRBD2	few	TRBV5-1	TRBJ2-1	TGCGCCAGCACCGAGCGGGCTAGCGGGAGCGATGAGCAGTTCTTC	CASTERASGSDEQFF
TRBD1	-	TRBV20-1	TRBJ1-4	TGCAGTGCTAGAGATCGGGACAGGTTTGCTGAAAAACTGTTTTTT	CSARDRDRFAEKLFF
-	-	TRBV5-1	TRBJ2-1	TGCGCCAGCAGCTCCCCCACCGACGGCTCCTACAATGAGCAGTTCTTC	CASSSPTDGSYNEQFF
TRBD2	few	TRBV7-7	TRBJ2-1	TGTGCTAGCAGCTTAGCGGGCGGTGGGGGCAATGAGCAGTTCTTC	CASSLAGGGGNEQFF
TRBD2	-	TRBV5-1	TRBJ2-2	TGCGCCAGCAGCGCATCCGGGACTAGCGTCACGAACACCGGGGAGCTGTTTTTT	CASSASGTSVTNTGELFF
TRBD1	once	TRBV18	TRBJ1-3	TGTGCCAGCTCACCAGGACAGGGGACGTCAGGCACCATATATTTT	CASSPGQGTSGTIYF
-	-	TRBV18	TRBJ2-7	TGTGCCAGCTCGCCCTCAGACATGTACGAGCAGTACTTC	CASSPSDMYEQYF
-	-	TRBV7-3	TRBJ1-4	TGTGCCAGCAGCTATGGGACCTCTTTTTGGTTACCAACTAATGAAAAACTGTTTTTT	CASSYGTSFWLPTNEKLFF
-	few	TRBV18	TRBJ2-5	TGTGCCAGCTCACCGTCGCAGGGGCCCCAAGAGACCCAGTACTTC	CASSPSQGPQETQYF
TRBD2	few	TRBV10-3	TRBJ2-3	TGTGCCATCTTCGCGGAAAGCGGGAGGGCCCCCACAGATACGCAGTATTTT	CAIFAESGRAPTDTQYF
-	-	TRBV6-1	TRBJ2-7	TGTGCCGGCTCGAGAGACTACGAGCAGTACTTC	CAGSRDYEQYF
-	few	TRBV3-1	TRBJ1-1	TGTGCCAGCAGCCCGGGACATCCGAACACTGAAGCTTTCTTT	CASSPGHPNTEAFF
-	few	TRBV7-8	TRBJ2-4	TGTGCCAGCAGCCCGAGGACTGAACAAAACATTCAGTACTTC	CASSPRTEQNIQYF
-	few	TRBV10-3	TRBJ1-1	TGTGCCTCCACGGGTTTCGAGAACACTGAAGCTTTCTTT	CASTGFENTEAFF
-	-	TRBV14	TRBJ2-1	TGTGCCAGCAGCGCTAGTTACGGGACCCAACTATTGAATGAGCAGTTCTTC	CASSASYGTQLLNEQFF
-	-	TRBV5-1	TRBJ2-5	TGCGCCAGCAGCTTGGAGGAGGGGTGGACTCAGTACTTC	CASSLEEGWTQYF
-	-	TRBV5-1	TRBJ2-3	TGCGCCAGCAGCTTGGGGGTCATCCGAGCAACAGATACGCAGTATTTT	CASSLGVIRATDTQYF
-	few	TRBV7-8	TRBJ1-2	TGTGCCAGCAGCTTAGAGGCCGGGGGAAACTATGGCTACACCTTC	CASSLEAGGNYGYTF
TRBD2	-	TRBV20-1	TRBJ2-7	TGCAGTGCTAGAGATTCGGCTAGCGGGTTTTACGAGCAGTACTTC	CSARDSASGFYEQYF
TRBD1	many	TRBV30	TRBJ2-7	TGTGCCTGGTCACCGGGACAGGTCTACGAGCAGTACTTC	CAWSPGQVYEQYF
-	-	TRBV5-5	TRBJ2-3	TGTGTCAGCAGCCCGGACACATTCCAGTATTTT	CVSSPDTFQYF
-	few	TRBV20-1	TRBJ2-1	TGCAGTGCAACGAACCAAAAGAGCTCCTACAATGAGCAGTTCTTC	CSATNQKSSYNEQFF
-	-	TRBV20-1	TRBJ1-2	TGCAGTGCAGCGGGAGGGAATTTTTGGTATGGCTACACCTTC	CSAAGGNFWYGYTF
TRBD1	-	TRBV20-1	TRBJ1-4	TGCAGTGCCGGACAGGGGGATAATGAAAAACTGTTTTTT	CSAGQGDNEKLFF
TRBD2	few	TRBV20-1	TRBJ2-7	TGCAGTGCTAGGATGACTAGCGGAGTCTACGAGCAGTACTTC	CSARMTSGVYEQYF
-	few	TRBV5-6	TRBJ1-1	TGTGCCAGCAGCTATGGGGGGGGTATGAACACTGAAGCTTTCTTT	CASSYGGGMNTEAFF
-	-	TRBV6-5	TRBJ1-3	TGTGCCAGCAGTTACGGCGACTGGACGGCTGGAAACACCATATATTTT	CASSYGDWTAGNTIYF
-	-	TRBV3-1	TRBJ1-2	TGTGCCAGCAGCCCCCGGGGCCCGTCCTCCTATGGCTACACCTTC	CASSPRGPSSYGYTF
TRBD2	many	TRBV5-1	TRBJ2-7	TGTGCCAGCAGCTTAGTGGCGGGAGGTTCCTACGAGCAGTACTTC	CASSLVAGGSYEQYF
-	-	TRBV20-1	TRBJ2-7	TGCAGTGCTAGAGGGGGGCACAGGCGCGATTCTAGCTCCTACGAGCAGTACTTC	CSARGGHRRDSSSYEQYF
TRBD1	few	TRBV6-5	TRBJ1-4	TGTGCCAGCAGTTACCTACCGGGACAGTCAACTAATGAAAAACTGTTTTTT	CASSYLPGQSTNEKLFF
TRBD2	many	TRBV6-5	TRBJ2-7	TGTGCCAGCAGCCCTCTAGCGGGAGGGAGCTCCTACGAGCAGTACTTC	CASSPLAGGSSYEQYF
TRBD2	-	TRBV6-2/TRBV6-3	TRBJ2-1	TGTGCCAGCAGTTATGTAGCGGGAGGACATGAGCAGTTCTTC	CASSYVAGGHEQFF
-	-	TRBV10-3	TRBJ2-1	TGTGCCATCAGTGATTGGCGTCCCTACAATGAGCAGTTCTTC	CAISDWRPYNEQFF
-	-	TRBV10-3	TRBJ2-1	TGTGCCATCAGTGACATCAGCGGCTCCTACAATGAGCAGTTCTTC	CAISDISGSYNEQFF
-	-	TRBV12-5	TRBJ2-5	TGTGCTAGTGGTCCGGACGGGGAGACCCAGTACTTC	CASGPDGETQYF